Included here is one T cell receptor (beta chain) sequence, with context. Its target is unknown. This sample was included in a study of PD-1 blockade in classical Hodgkin lymphoma. Broader study findings: Lower baseline TCR diversity was reported for newly diagnosed patients than for healthy donors.

The CDR3 contains 11 residues. Trimming removed 8 bases from V and 11 bases from J, with 15 bases in between. The germline V gene has CDR1 SGHAT and CDR2 FQNNGV. Specified time point: newly diagnosed, previously untreated cHL patient sample. Magnetic negative selection served to purify CD4+ T cells out of PBMCs that had been thawed. Researchers used newly diagnosed, untreated classical Hodgkin lymphoma PBMCs for comparison. Sequenced by immunoSEQ multiplex PCR; TCRdb stores in-frame clones only, minus some. The sample records around 31,000 clones, 89% being singletons. The sample taken for sequencing was CD4+ T cells from blood. V is TRBV11-2 and J is TRBJ1-1; D might be TRBD1 (6 bases). The TCR comes from a human donor with classical Hodgkin lymphoma. This chain's CDR3 is CASGQPEVAFF. The CDR3 coding sequence is TGTGCCAGCGGACAGCCCGAAGTGGCTTTCTTT.